Listed below are T cell receptor beta chains from one sample, sequenced in a study of shared clonotypes between healthy human individuals. Assay used: immunoSEQ multiplex PCR; TCRdb lists only in-frame clones, some missing. Of about a million clones listed, 70% to 85% are singletons. The sequenced sample consisted of memory CD4+ T cells sorted from blood. The receptor set was obtained from a man between 18 and 29 years old in good health. Each CDR3 is given with its conserved first and last residue. The D gene is left open where the match is weak. Where a row states a size, it is once, few, many or the class of an expanded clone; other rows omit it.

cdr3_length	v_call	j_call	clone_size	d_call	cdr3_aa	cdr3_nt
17	TRBV2	TRBJ2-3	-	-	CASTGRMTSGSTDTQYF	TGTGCCAGCACGGGACGGATGACTTCCGGGAGCACAGATACGCAGTATTTT
17	TRBV28	TRBJ2-6	few	-	CASRAAGLLSGANVLTF	TGTGCCAGCAGGGCGGCGGGACTCCTCTCTGGGGCCAACGTCCTGACTTTC
13	TRBV7-9	TRBJ2-1	-	-	CASTTVLGNEQFF	TGTGCCAGCACTACAGTACTAGGTAATGAGCAGTTCTTC
13	TRBV6-5	TRBJ2-5	-	TRBD1	CASRTGARETQYF	TGTGCCAGCAGGACAGGGGCGAGGGAGACCCAGTACTTC
16	TRBV4-1	TRBJ1-5	many	-	CASSQDGGIGNQPQHF	TGCGCCAGCAGCCAAGATGGGGGGATAGGCAATCAGCCCCAGCATTTT
14	TRBV6-6	TRBJ2-5	few	-	CAPTRHEYQETQYF	TGTGCCCCGACCAGGCATGAGTACCAAGAGACCCAGTACTTC
14	TRBV6-5	TRBJ1-5	few	-	CASSYARGDQPQHF	TGTGCCAGCAGTTACGCCAGGGGAGACCAGCCCCAGCATTTT
13	TRBV2	TRBJ1-4	-	-	CASRGHLNEKLFF	TGTGCCAGCAGGGGACACCTTAATGAAAAACTGTTTTTT
14	TRBV19	TRBJ1-4	-	-	CASKIRDPGEELFF	TGTGCCAGTAAGATCCGGGACCCGGGGGAGGAACTGTTTTTT
15	TRBV28	TRBJ1-2	-	-	CASSLSGDPAYGYTF	TGTGCCAGCAGTTTATCGGGGGACCCAGCCTATGGCTACACCTTC
13	TRBV18	TRBJ2-7	-	-	CASSPGTGGEQYF	TGTGCCAGCTCACCAGGGACTGGCGGCGAGCAGTACTTC
11	TRBV28	TRBJ1-3	-	-	CAFRQGNTIYF	TGTGCGTTCCGGCAAGGAAACACCATATATTTT
13	TRBV19	TRBJ2-7	-	-	CASSIADTYEQYF	TGTGCCAGTAGTATCGCAGATACCTACGAGCAGTACTTC
15	TRBV5-5	TRBJ1-1	-	-	CASSSRTAQNTEAFF	TGTGCCAGCAGCTCCCGGACAGCACAGAACACTGAAGCTTTCTTT
14	TRBV18	TRBJ2-7	few	TRBD2	CASSLRGDYYEQYF	TGTGCCAGCTCACTAAGAGGGGACTACTACGAGCAGTACTTC
18	TRBV15	TRBJ2-5	-	-	CATQQHPRRGTLQETQYF	TGTGCCACCCAACAGCACCCGAGGAGGGGGACACTCCAAGAGACCCAGTACTTC
15	TRBV28	TRBJ1-5	-	TRBD1	CASSPTGRGNQPQHF	TGTGCCAGCAGTCCGACAGGGAGGGGCAATCAGCCCCAGCATTTT
12	TRBV9	TRBJ2-7	-	-	CASSVAQGEQYF	TGTGCCAGCAGCGTAGCCCAGGGAGAGCAGTACTTC
12	TRBV4-3	TRBJ2-1	-	TRBD2	CASSQQTSRQFF	TGCGCCAGCAGCCAACAGACTAGCCGGCAGTTCTTC
14	TRBV18	TRBJ1-5	-	-	CASSPQGGSQPQHF	TGTGCCAGCTCACCACAGGGTGGATCTCAGCCCCAGCATTTT
15	TRBV7-9	TRBJ2-7	-	-	CASSTNLLSSYEQYF	TGTGCCAGCAGTACCAACCTTCTCAGCTCCTACGAGCAGTACTTC
16	TRBV18	TRBJ1-5	-	-	CASSLNREGNNQPQHF	TGTGCCAGCTCACTCAACAGGGAGGGAAACAATCAGCCCCAGCATTTT
14	TRBV29-1	TRBJ1-2	-	-	CSVEEGNRDYGYTF	TGCAGCGTTGAAGAGGGTAACAGGGACTATGGCTACACCTTC
12	TRBV30	TRBJ2-7	-	-	CAWAISRYEQYF	TGTGCCTGGGCGATCTCTCGTTACGAGCAGTACTTC
15	TRBV4-1	TRBJ2-1	-	-	CASSQVGRRYNEQFF	TGCGCCAGCAGCCAAGTCGGGAGACGTTACAATGAGCAGTTCTTC
14	TRBV28	TRBJ2-7	-	-	CASSPLLGGHEQYF	TGTGCCAGCAGCCCCCTCTTGGGGGGCCACGAGCAGTACTTC
18	TRBV30	TRBJ2-3	-	-	CAWRVGVVRRASTDTQYF	TGTGCCTGGAGGGTAGGTGTGGTCCGCCGGGCGAGCACAGATACGCAGTATTTT
12	TRBV7-8	TRBJ1-5	few	-	CASSLVHQPQHF	TGTGCCAGCAGCTTAGTTCATCAGCCCCAGCATTTT
14	TRBV7-2	TRBJ2-7	-	-	CASSLTGVDYEQYF	TGTGCCAGCAGCTTAACGGGAGTCGACTACGAGCAGTACTTC
14	TRBV7-9	TRBJ2-7	-	-	CASSLATESYEQYF	TGTGCCAGCAGCTTAGCGACAGAATCCTACGAGCAGTACTTC
13	TRBV27	TRBJ2-3	few	TRBD1	CASSFPGQGFQYF	TGTGCCAGCAGTTTCCCGGGACAGGGGTTTCAGTATTTT
15	TRBV9	TRBJ2-2	once	-	CASSVGQEATGELFF	TGTGCCAGCAGCGTAGGACAGGAGGCAACCGGGGAGCTGTTTTTT
12	TRBV2	TRBJ2-7	-	TRBD1	CASRGTGAEQYF	TGTGCCAGCAGGGGGACAGGCGCCGAGCAGTACTTC
17	TRBV27	TRBJ1-6	-	-	CASSLYGVEQYNSPLHF	TGTGCCAGCAGTTTATACGGGGTGGAGCAATATAATTCACCCCTCCACTTT
13	TRBV6-5	TRBJ1-6	-	-	CASSPMITSPLHF	TGTGCCAGCAGTCCCATGATCACTTCACCCCTCCACTTT
16	TRBV19	TRBJ1-5	-	TRBD1	CASSRGGQYSNQPQHF	TGTGCCAGTAGTAGGGGGGGACAGTATAGCAATCAGCCCCAGCATTTT
14	TRBV28	TRBJ1-5	once	TRBD1	CASSYGQGNQPQHF	TGTGCCAGCAGTTACGGACAGGGCAATCAGCCCCAGCATTTT
12	TRBV5-4	TRBJ2-7	-	-	CASSLDGFEQYF	TGTGCCAGCAGCTTGGACGGGTTCGAGCAGTACTTC
15	TRBV6-5	TRBJ2-7	-	TRBD2	CASSTLAGGRHEQYF	TGTGCCAGCAGTACCTTAGCGGGAGGGCGACACGAGCAGTACTTC
13	TRBV4-2	TRBJ2-1	-	-	CARVGGAGNEQFF	TGTGCCAGGGTGGGGGGGGCCGGCAATGAGCAGTTCTTC
16	TRBV22-1	TRBJ1-4	-	-	CPGSPLGRSTNEKLFF	TGTCCTGGGAGCCCCCTCGGGAGGTCAACTAATGAAAAACTGTTTTTT
16	TRBV5-1	TRBJ1-3	-	-	CASLLQPTSSGNTIYF	TGCGCCAGCCTGTTGCAGCCTACCTCTTCCGGAAACACCATATATTTT
15	TRBV30	TRBJ1-2	few	-	CAWSAVWGAGYGYTF	TGTGCCTGGAGTGCCGTGTGGGGGGCAGGCTATGGCTACACCTTC
14	TRBV9	TRBJ1-5	-	TRBD1	CASSVGTVNQPQHF	TGTGCCAGCAGCGTCGGGACAGTAAATCAGCCCCAGCATTTT
17	TRBV7-9	TRBJ2-2	-	TRBD2	CASTFVKASGSPGELFF	TGTGCCAGCACCTTTGTTAAGGCTAGCGGGAGTCCCGGGGAGCTGTTTTTT
15	TRBV6-6	TRBJ1-4	-	-	CASSFGGLRNEKLFF	TGTGCCAGCAGTTTCGGGGGACTCCGGAATGAAAAACTGTTTTTT
16	TRBV15	TRBJ1-2	many	-	CATSRDRVAQNYGYTF	TGTGCCACCAGCAGAGATCGGGTAGCGCAGAACTATGGCTACACCTTC
17	TRBV18	TRBJ2-7	few	-	CASSPPSASGLSYEQYF	TGTGCCAGCTCACCACCGAGTGCCAGCGGCCTCTCCTACGAGCAGTACTTC
15	TRBV6-6	TRBJ1-5	-	-	CASSPGLSGNQPQHF	TGTGCCAGCAGCCCGGGTCTAAGCGGGAATCAGCCCCAGCATTTT
13	TRBV6-6	TRBJ1-2	few	-	CASRPDSINGYTF	TGTGCCAGCAGACCAGACAGTATCAATGGCTACACCTTC
14	TRBV5-3	TRBJ1-1	-	TRBD1	CARSRGQADTEAFF	TGTGCCAGAAGCCGAGGACAGGCAGACACTGAAGCTTTCTTT
15	TRBV30	TRBJ2-5	-	TRBD2	CAWSKGLAVQETQYF	TGTGCCTGGAGTAAGGGACTAGCGGTCCAAGAGACCCAGTACTTC
18	TRBV19	TRBJ1-3	-	TRBD1	CASSMTGTGASSGNTIYF	TGTGCCAGTAGTATGACCGGGACAGGGGCGTCCTCTGGAAACACCATATATTTT
14	TRBV28	TRBJ1-2	-	-	CASSPSGKTYGYTF	TGTGCCAGCAGCCCATCCGGGAAGACCTATGGCTACACCTTC
14	TRBV2	TRBJ1-1	-	-	CASSEVGGMTEAFF	TGTGCCAGCAGTGAAGTAGGGGGAATGACTGAAGCTTTCTTT
14	TRBV7-8	TRBJ1-1	once	-	CASSSNRGLGEAFF	TGTGCCAGCAGCTCGAACCGGGGGCTGGGTGAAGCTTTCTTT
16	TRBV19	TRBJ1-6	-	-	CASSHGWSSYNSPLHF	TGTGCCAGTAGTCATGGTTGGAGCTCCTATAATTCACCCCTCCACTTT
15	TRBV19	TRBJ2-7	-	TRBD1	CASSPQTGSTYEQYF	TGTGCCAGTAGTCCTCAGACAGGGAGTACCTACGAGCAGTACTTC
13	TRBV6-1	TRBJ1-1	once	-	CASTQTMNTEAFF	TGTGCCAGCACGCAGACCATGAACACTGAAGCTTTCTTT
11	TRBV2	TRBJ2-7	few	-	CASKRSYEQYF	TGTGCCAGCAAGCGGAGCTACGAGCAGTACTTC